What follows are 12 T cell receptor beta chains derived from one specimen sequenced in a study of blood T cell repertoires in COVID-19. TCRdb keeps only in-frame clones here, not all; method: immunoSEQ multiplex PCR. The repertoire consists of under 150,000 clones, with around nine tenths occurring once and the leading ten covering 1.2%. Sequenced sample: PBMCs or T cells enriched from blood (not recorded which). These receptors were obtained from a woman between 25 and 40 years old with acute COVID-19.

The J gene is TRBJ2-3, the V gene TRBV5-8, with D possibly matching TRBD2 (6 bases). CDR3 length equals 15 residues. V was pared by 0 bases and J by 3 bases, with 11 bases between. Germline V gives CDR1 SGHTS, CDR2 YDEGEE. CDR3 bases: TGTGCCAGCAGCTTGGCGGGAGTCGGAACAGATACGCAGTATTTT. Its translation is CASSLAGVGTDTQYF.

For this clone: This CDR3 is also generated by other DNA sequences in the sample. CDR3 coding DNA: TGTGCCAGCAGTTCACAAGAGACCCAGTACTTC. Translation: CASSSQETQYF. The chain joins TRBV12-3 or TRBV12-4 to TRBJ2-5; D is unclear. CDR3 length: 11 residues. V was cut by 4 bases and J by 2 bases, with 2 bases left in between.

V gene TRBV5-1 combines with J gene TRBJ1-3; D might be TRBD1 (5 bases). The germline CDR1 and CDR2 sequences are SGHRS and YFSETQ. Trimming removed 0 bases from V and 2 bases from J, with 9 bases in between. This CDR3 is 15 amino acids long. This CDR3 reads CASSLVLGAGNTIYF. CDR3 DNA sequence: TGCGCCAGCAGCTTGGTCTTAGGGGCTGGAAACACCATATATTTT.

In its sample, this clone was seen once. This chain links TRBV2 with TRBJ1-2; a weak D match, TRBD1 (6 bases). CDR1 is SNHLY, CDR2 FYNNEI, per germline. V shed 6 bases and J shed 0 bases, with 8 bases lying between them. The CDR3 has 13 amino acids. CDR3 sequence: CASRDRANYGYTF. CDR3 bases: TGTGCCAGCAGGGACAGAGCTAACTATGGCTACACCTTC.

V usage is TRBV7-2 and J usage is TRBJ1-1; D is unclear. The germline V and J ends were trimmed by 5 bases and 0 bases, with 7 bases remaining between them. Germline lookup yields CDR1 SGHTA and CDR2 FQGNSA. This CDR3 comprises 13 residues. CDR3 nucleotides: TGTGCCAGCAGCAGAAACATGAACACTGAAGCTTTCTTT. This translates into CASSRNMNTEAFF.

In its sample, this clone was seen once. The genes are TRBV11-3 and TRBJ1-1, with D possibly matching TRBD1 (6 bases). The CDR3 loop spans 14 amino acids. Germline CDR1 is SGHNT and CDR2 is YENEEA. The germline V and J ends were trimmed by 4 bases and 6 bases, with 15 bases remaining between them. The CDR3 sequence: CASSSTGLGAEAFF. CDR3 coding DNA: TGTGCCAGCAGCTCCACAGGGTTGGGCGCTGAAGCTTTCTTT.

The V and J genes are TRBV29-1 and TRBJ2-7; perhaps TRBD2 as D (6 bases). This CDR3 has 12 residues. CDR1 is SQVTM, CDR2 ANQGSEA, per germline. Trimming took off 3 bases at V and 3 bases at J, with 9 bases between the two ends. As DNA, the CDR3 is TGCAGCGTTGATGGTAGCGGCTACGAGCAGTACTTC. Amino acid sequence: CSVDGSGYEQYF.

The chain combines TRBV6-5 with TRBJ1-2; tentative D call: TRBD1 (6 bases). The V and J ends lost 2 bases and 6 bases respectively, with 13 bases between them. Germline V gene lookup returns CDR1 MNHEY and CDR2 SVGAGI. The CDR3 loop spans 14 amino acids. CDR3 sequence reads: CASSYGAGANGYTF. The CDR3 DNA follows: TGTGCCAGCAGTTACGGCGCAGGGGCGAATGGCTACACCTTC.

The V and J genes are TRBV9 and TRBJ2-3; TRBD2 is a possible D gene (6 bases). This CDR3 contains 17 residues. V gave up 2 bases and J gave up 2 bases, with 18 bases separating them. In germline, CDR1 is SGDLS, CDR2 YYNGEE. CDR3 residues: CASSVGRTAGPTDTQYF. As DNA, the CDR3 is TGTGCCAGCAGCGTCGGGCGAACAGCGGGCCCCACAGATACGCAGTATTTT.

This clone was picked up one time. This sequence joins TRBV5-1 and TRBJ2-1, with 16 bases identical to TRBD2. The CDR3 consists of 18 residues. After removal of 4 bases from V and 4 bases from J, the junction contained 8 bases not matched to a gene. Germline CDR1 and CDR2: SGHRS and YFSETQ. CDR3 sequence: CASSPGTSGRALYNEQFF. CDR3 bases: TGCGCCAGCAGCCCTGGGACTAGCGGGAGGGCCCTATACAATGAGCAGTTCTTC.

As DNA, the CDR3 is TGCGCCAGCAGCGGGGGGGTAGGTCAACCCTCTGGAAACACCATATATTTT. Protein: CASSGGVGQPSGNTIYF. V gene TRBV5-1 combines with J gene TRBJ1-3, with a tentative D call TRBD1 (5 bases). The length of the CDR3 is 17 residues. CDR1 SGHRS and CDR2 YFSETQ come from the germline V gene. V gave up 4 bases and J gave up 0 bases, with 17 bases separating them.

This chain links TRBV9 with TRBJ1-6; D uncertain. The ends were cut back, 3 bases at V and 3 bases at J, with 10 bases in the middle. The CDR3 is 15 amino acids. Germline lookup yields CDR1 SGDLS and CDR2 YYNGEE. As DNA, the CDR3 is TGTGCCAGCAGCGCCCAAAAATTCTATAATTCACCCCTCCACTTT. Its protein product is CASSAQKFYNSPLHF.